This TCR beta chain was recovered during a study of blood T cell repertoires in COVID-19. Overall study: Sites in the United States, Italy and Spain provided acute and convalescent COVID-19 samples. T cells, B-cell-depleted T cells, or PBMCs supplied cDNA or gDNA.

Authors' data handling: The assay estimated nucleated cells by amplifying reference gene primers. Profiled with immunoSEQ multiplex PCR; TCRdb holds only in-frame clones, not every one. That table is the source of V, J and clone size, and D and trimming were worked out from the DNA. The sample shows tens of thousands of clones, roughly 80% of them seen only once. This clone was seen a few times. V lost 5 bases and J lost 4; bases outside the gene matches: 9. The germline V gene has CDR1 MNHEY and CDR2 SVGEGT. This CDR3 has 16 residues. What was sequenced was peripheral blood. The genes are TRBV6-2 or TRBV6-3 and TRBJ1-5; 9 bases are a match to TRBD1. This sequence was found in a woman aged 60 to 75 with acute or convalescent COVID-19. The CDR3 loop is CASSTSDRGANQPQHF. CDR3 bases: TGTGCCAGCAGTACCTCCGACAGGGGGGCGAATCAGCCCCAGCATTTT.